The entry below gives a single TCR beta chain sequence along with its context. Its antigen is unknown. This specimen comes from a study of long-term antiretroviral therapy in people with HIV. General study findings and limits: Older ART regimens may have been in use when blood was drawn between the mid-2000s and the late 2010s. Transplant donor controls retained higher diversity, though diversity increased after ART. Unavailable data included ART adherence, viral resistance and therapy changes (switches in treatment). Whereas controls had wider CDR3 length ranges, HIV repertoires had narrower ones.

The run of the v3.0 immunoSEQ assay was at survey level. This table comes from immunoSEQ multiplex PCR, and its TCRdb copy is limited to in-frame clones, with some not included. The sample includes tens of thousands of clones, 70% to 90% of them seen just once. This receptor was taken from a man aged 25-40 years with HIV. The sequenced sample was unsorted PBMCs, obtained less than 4.7 years after starting antiretroviral therapy.

The CDR3 is CASSPKTGGHLSYEQYF. CDR3 nucleotide sequence: TGTGCCAGTAGTCCCAAGACAGGGGGTCATCTTTCCTACGAGCAGTACTTC. The rearrangement joins TRBV19 to TRBJ2-7; 9 bases map to TRBD1. The CDR3 sequence is 17 residues long. Germline V CDR1 and CDR2: LNHDA, SQIVND (reference sequence). V lost 5 bases and J lost 1; bases outside the gene matches: 12.